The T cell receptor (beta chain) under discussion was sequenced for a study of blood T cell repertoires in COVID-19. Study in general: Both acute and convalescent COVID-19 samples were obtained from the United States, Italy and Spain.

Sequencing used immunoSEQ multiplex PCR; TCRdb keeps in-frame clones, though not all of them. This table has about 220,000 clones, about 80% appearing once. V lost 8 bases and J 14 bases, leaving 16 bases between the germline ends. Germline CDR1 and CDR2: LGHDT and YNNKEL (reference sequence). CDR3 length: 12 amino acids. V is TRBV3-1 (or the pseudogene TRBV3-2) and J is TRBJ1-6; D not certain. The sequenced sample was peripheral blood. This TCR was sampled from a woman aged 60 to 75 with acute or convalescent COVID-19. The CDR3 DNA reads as TGTGCCAGCTCTTCTTTCTCGTCGTCCCTCCACTTT. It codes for CASSSFSSSLHF.